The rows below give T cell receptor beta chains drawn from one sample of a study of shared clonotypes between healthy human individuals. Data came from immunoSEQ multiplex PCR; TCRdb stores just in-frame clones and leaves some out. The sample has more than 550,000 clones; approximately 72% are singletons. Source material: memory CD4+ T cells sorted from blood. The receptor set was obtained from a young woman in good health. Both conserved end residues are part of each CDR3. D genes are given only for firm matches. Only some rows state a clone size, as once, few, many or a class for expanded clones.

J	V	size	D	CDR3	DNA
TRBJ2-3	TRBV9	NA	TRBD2	CASSPRSGRSEDTQYF	TGTGCCAGCAGCCCCAGGAGCGGGAGGTCTGAAGATACGCAGTATTTT
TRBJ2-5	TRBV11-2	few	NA	CASSRGLKETQYF	TGTGCCAGCAGCCGTGGACTGAAAGAGACCCAGTACTTC
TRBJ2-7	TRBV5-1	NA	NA	CASSLKPGSAYEQYF	TGCGCCAGCAGCTTGAAACCTGGGTCCGCCTACGAGCAGTACTTC
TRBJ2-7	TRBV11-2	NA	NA	CASSPRPGVIVEQYF	TGTGCCAGCAGCCCGCGGCCAGGAGTAATTGTGGAGCAGTACTTC
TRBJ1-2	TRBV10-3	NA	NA	CAISEQGFGYGYTF	TGTGCCATCAGTGAGCAGGGGTTTGGCTATGGCTACACCTTC
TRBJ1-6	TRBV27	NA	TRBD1	CASSGQGNSPLHF	TGTGCCAGCAGTGGACAGGGGAATTCACCCCTCCACTTT
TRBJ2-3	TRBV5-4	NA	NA	CASRPALGVTDTQYF	TGTGCCAGCAGGCCCGCCCTAGGGGTAACAGATACGCAGTATTTT
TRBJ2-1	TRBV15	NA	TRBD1	CATSGTGNSYNEQFF	TGTGCCACCAGCGGGACAGGGAACTCCTACAATGAGCAGTTCTTC
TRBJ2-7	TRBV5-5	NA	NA	CASEGGGNYEQYF	TGTGCCAGCGAAGGAGGCGGCAACTACGAGCAGTACTTC
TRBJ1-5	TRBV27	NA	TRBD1	CASRVTGGAGQPQHF	TGTGCCAGCAGGGTCACAGGGGGCGCAGGTCAGCCCCAGCATTTT
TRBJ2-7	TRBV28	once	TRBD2	CASIAAGGLDEQYF	TGTGCCAGCATCGCAGCGGGAGGCTTGGACGAGCAGTACTTC
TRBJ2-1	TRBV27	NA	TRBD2	CASSLVLAGAHNEQFF	TGTGCCAGCAGTTTGGTCCTAGCGGGAGCCCACAATGAGCAGTTCTTC
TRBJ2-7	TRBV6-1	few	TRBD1	CASSEWDRVYEQYF	TGTGCCAGCAGTGAGTGGGACAGGGTCTACGAGCAGTACTTC
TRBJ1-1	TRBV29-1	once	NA	CSVGRDQNTEAFF	TGCAGCGTTGGTCGGGACCAGAACACTGAAGCTTTCTTT
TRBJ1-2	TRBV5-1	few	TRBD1	CASSSGTGLNYGYTF	TGCGCCAGCAGTTCCGGGACAGGATTAAACTATGGCTACACCTTC
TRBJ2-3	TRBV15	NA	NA	CATRNGGTNTDTQYF	TGTGCCACCAGAAATGGGGGAACAAACACAGATACGCAGTATTTT
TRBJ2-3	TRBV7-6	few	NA	CASSPRLTPTDTQYF	TGTGCCAGCAGCCCCCGCCTAACTCCCACAGATACGCAGTATTTT
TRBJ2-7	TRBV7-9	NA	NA	CASSFGKGISYEQYF	TGTGCCAGCAGCTTCGGCAAGGGCATCTCCTACGAGCAGTACTTC
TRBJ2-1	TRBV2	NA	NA	CASALPGASDGNNEQFF	TGTGCCAGCGCCCTTCCGGGGGCTAGCGATGGGAACAATGAGCAGTTCTTC
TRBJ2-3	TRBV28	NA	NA	CASSGSGAKPDTQYF	TGTGCCAGCAGTGGCTCCGGGGCAAAACCAGATACGCAGTATTTT
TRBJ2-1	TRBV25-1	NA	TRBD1	CASSEPGTGGNEQFF	TGTGCCAGCAGTGAACCCGGGACAGGGGGCAATGAGCAGTTCTTC
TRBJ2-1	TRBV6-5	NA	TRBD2	CASSYSSGGENNEQFF	TGTGCCAGCAGTTACTCAAGCGGGGGGGAAAACAATGAGCAGTTCTTC
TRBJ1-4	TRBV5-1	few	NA	CASSLLGNEKLFF	TGCGCCAGCAGCTTACTAGGCAATGAAAAACTGTTTTTT
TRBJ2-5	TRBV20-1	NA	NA	CSAWGETQYF	TGCAGTGCATGGGGAGAGACCCAGTACTTC
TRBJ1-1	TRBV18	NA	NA	CASSPRDPTEAFF	TGTGCCAGCTCACCAAGGGACCCTACTGAAGCTTTCTTT
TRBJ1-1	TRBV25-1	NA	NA	CASSFQGRTEAFF	TGTGCCAGCAGTTTCCAGGGGAGGACTGAAGCTTTCTTT
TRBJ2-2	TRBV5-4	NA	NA	CASSFGQLYTGELFF	TGTGCCAGCAGCTTTGGGCAGCTGTACACCGGGGAGCTGTTTTTT
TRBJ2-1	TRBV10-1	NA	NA	CASSDEAGSNEQFF	TGCGCCAGCAGTGATGAGGCCGGGAGCAATGAGCAGTTCTTC
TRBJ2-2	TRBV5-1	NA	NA	CASSLVGAAGELFF	TGCGCCAGCAGCTTGGTTGGCGCCGCCGGGGAGCTGTTTTTT
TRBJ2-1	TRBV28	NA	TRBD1	CASSFRQGIHNEQFF	TGTGCCAGCAGTTTCCGACAGGGGATCCACAATGAGCAGTTCTTC
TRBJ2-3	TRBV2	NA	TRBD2	CASSEGLAGTDTQYF	TGTGCCAGCAGTGAGGGACTAGCGGGCACAGATACGCAGTATTTT
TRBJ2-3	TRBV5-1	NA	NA	CASSGGRPHTDTQYF	TGCGCCAGCAGCGGTGGGCGGCCACACACAGATACGCAGTATTTT
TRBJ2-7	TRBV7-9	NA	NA	CASSIRGRGLSYEQYF	TGTGCCAGCAGCATCCGGGGTCGAGGGCTCTCCTACGAGCAGTACTTC
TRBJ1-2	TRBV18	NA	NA	CASSSVERDNGYTF	TGTGCCAGCTCATCCGTCGAGCGAGACAATGGCTACACCTTC
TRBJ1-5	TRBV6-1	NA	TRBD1	CASTDRVGNQPQHF	TGTGCCAGCACCGACAGGGTCGGCAATCAGCCCCAGCATTTT
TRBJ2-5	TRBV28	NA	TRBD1	CASSLSQGAGETQYF	TGTGCCAGCAGTTTATCGCAGGGGGCGGGAGAGACCCAGTACTTC
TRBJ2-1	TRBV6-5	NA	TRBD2	CASRRPGLEQFF	TGTGCCAGCAGACGTCCGGGACTAGAGCAGTTCTTC
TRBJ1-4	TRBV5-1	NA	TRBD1	CASSIDRGNEKLFF	TGCGCCAGCAGCATCGACAGGGGGAATGAAAAACTGTTTTTT
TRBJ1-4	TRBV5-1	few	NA	CASRLRAGSLNEKLFF	TGCGCCAGCAGACTCCGCGCCGGGTCGCTGAATGAAAAACTGTTTTTT
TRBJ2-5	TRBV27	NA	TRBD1	CASRPTGGETQYF	TGTGCCAGCAGGCCGACAGGGGGAGAGACTCAGTACTTC
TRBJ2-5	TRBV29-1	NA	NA	CSVIEDTETQYF	TGCAGCGTTATTGAGGATACGGAGACCCAGTACTTC
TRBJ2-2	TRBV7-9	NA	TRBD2	CASSLVAGIHTGELFF	TGTGCCAGCAGCTTGGTAGCGGGGATACACACCGGGGAGCTGTTTTTT
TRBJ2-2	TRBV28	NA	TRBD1	CASSERRTGGWSGELFF	TGTGCCAGCAGTGAACGTCGGACAGGGGGCTGGTCCGGGGAGCTGTTTTTT
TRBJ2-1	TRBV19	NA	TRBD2	CASSYGLAGGSYNEQFF	TGTGCCAGTAGTTACGGACTAGCGGGAGGGTCCTACAATGAGCAGTTCTTC
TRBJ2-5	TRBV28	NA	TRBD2	CASRTSGRQETQYF	TGTGCCAGCCGGACTAGCGGGAGACAAGAGACCCAGTACTTC
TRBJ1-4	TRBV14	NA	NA	CASSQDYSNEKLFF	TGTGCCAGCAGCCAAGATTACTCTAATGAAAAACTGTTTTTT
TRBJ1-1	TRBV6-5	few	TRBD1	CASSTGTGFGEAFF	TGTGCCAGCAGTACCGGGACAGGTTTTGGTGAAGCTTTCTTT
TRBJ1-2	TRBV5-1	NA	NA	CASRYPGGRGYTF	TGCGCCAGCAGATACCCCGGGGGAAGAGGCTACACCTTC
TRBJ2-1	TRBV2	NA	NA	CASRPGTEGNEQFF	TGTGCCAGCAGGCCCGGGACTGAAGGCAATGAGCAGTTCTTC
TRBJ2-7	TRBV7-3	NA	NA	CASSEGLIGSYEQYF	TGTGCCAGCAGCGAGGGACTCATCGGGTCCTACGAGCAGTACTTC
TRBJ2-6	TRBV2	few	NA	CASSEAPGASSGANVLTF	TGTGCCAGCAGTGAAGCTCCAGGTGCCAGCTCTGGGGCCAACGTCCTGACTTTC
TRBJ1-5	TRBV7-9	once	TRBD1	CASSLGQGINQPQHF	TGTGCCAGCAGCTTGGGACAGGGTATAAATCAGCCCCAGCATTTT
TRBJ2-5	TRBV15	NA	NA	CATSRVSGTNPQETQYF	TGTGCCACCAGCAGAGTTTCAGGGACAAACCCCCAAGAGACCCAGTACTTC